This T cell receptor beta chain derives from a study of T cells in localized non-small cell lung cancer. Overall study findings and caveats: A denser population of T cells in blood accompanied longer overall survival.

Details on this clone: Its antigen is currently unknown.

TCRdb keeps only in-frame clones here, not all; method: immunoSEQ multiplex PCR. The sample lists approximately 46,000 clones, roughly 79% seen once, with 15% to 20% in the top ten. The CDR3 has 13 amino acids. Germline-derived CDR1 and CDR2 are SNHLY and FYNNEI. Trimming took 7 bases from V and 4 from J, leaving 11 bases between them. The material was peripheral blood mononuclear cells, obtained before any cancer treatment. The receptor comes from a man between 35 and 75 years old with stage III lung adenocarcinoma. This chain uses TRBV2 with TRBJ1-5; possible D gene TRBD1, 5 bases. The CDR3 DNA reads TGTGCCAGCAATGGGGGAGCGAATCAGCCCCAGCATTTT. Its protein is CASNGGANQPQHF. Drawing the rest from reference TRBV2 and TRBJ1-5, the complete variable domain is EPEVTQTPSHQVTQMGQEVILRCVPISNHLYFYWYRQILGQKVEFLVSFYNNEISEKSEIFDDQFSVERPDGSNFTLKIRSTKLEDSAMYFCASNGGANQPQHFGDGTRLSIL.